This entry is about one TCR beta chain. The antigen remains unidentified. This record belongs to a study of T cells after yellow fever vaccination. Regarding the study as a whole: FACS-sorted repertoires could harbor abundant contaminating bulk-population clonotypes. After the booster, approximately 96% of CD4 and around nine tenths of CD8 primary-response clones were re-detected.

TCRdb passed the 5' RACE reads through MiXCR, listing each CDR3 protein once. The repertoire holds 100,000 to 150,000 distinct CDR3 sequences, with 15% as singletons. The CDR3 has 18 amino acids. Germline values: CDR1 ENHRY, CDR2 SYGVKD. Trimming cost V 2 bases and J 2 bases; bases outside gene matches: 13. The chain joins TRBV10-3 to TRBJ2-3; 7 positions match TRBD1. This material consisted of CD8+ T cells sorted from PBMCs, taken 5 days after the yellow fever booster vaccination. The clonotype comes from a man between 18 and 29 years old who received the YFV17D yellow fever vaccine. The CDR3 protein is CAISETYGTGALTDTQYF. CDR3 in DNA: TGTGCCATCAGTGAGACGTACGGAACAGGGGCTCTCACAGATACGCAGTATTTT.